A single T cell receptor (beta chain) is shown here with its context. TCRdb re-called the 5' RACE reads through MiXCR, storing one row per CDR3 protein. The data show around 250,000 distinct CDR3 sequences, more than 9.5% seen once. The germline gives CDR1 SEHNR, CDR2 FQNEAQ (reference sequence). V lost 6 bases to trimming and J lost 2 bases, with 11 bases between them. This CDR3 is 13 amino acids long. This specimen belongs to a study of identical twins. This same sample was also part of a study on yellow fever vaccine responses in identical twins.

V is TRBV7-9 and J is TRBJ2-7; D remains unclear. Material for sequencing was memory (CD45RO+) T cells sorted from blood. The clonotype originates from a woman aged 18-35 years in good health. In DNA, the CDR3 is TGTGCCAGCAGTCAAAACTGGGCCTACGAGCAGTACTTC. It is translated as CASSQNWAYEQYF.